A single sample gave rise to the 32 T cell receptor beta chains below, sequenced in a study of T cell repertoires in cytomegalovirus infection. TCRdb re-called the reads with MiXCR, one entry per CDR3 protein. The table has approximately 1,000,000 distinct CDR3 sequences, roughly 31% seen once. These receptors lack a known antigen. The specimen was cultured CD8+ T cells from PBMCs, collected from culture after CMV antigen stimulation. The receptors were gathered from a human donor in good health (CMV status not recorded). Some clones in this sample may be carry-over from other donors' samples.

The chain links TRBV28 to TRBJ2-5; 9 bases are shared with TRBD1. Losses at the gene ends were 7 bases for V and 3 bases for J; bases not matched to a gene: 12. Germline CDR1 and CDR2: MDHEN and SYDVKM. CDR3 length equals 16 residues. CDR3 sequence (DNA): TGTGCCAGCAACCTCCCGGGACAGGGAAGCAAAGAGACCCAGTACTTC. The encoded protein is CASNLPGQGSKETQYF. Variable domain in full (rest from reference TRBV28 and TRBJ2-5): DVKVTQSSRYLVKRTGEKVFLECVQDMDHENMFWYRQDPGLGLRLIYFSYDVKMKEKGDIPEGYSVSREKKERFSLILESASTNQTSMYLCASNLPGQGSKETQYFGPGTRLLVL.

Many counts were recorded for this clonotype. In DNA, the CDR3 is TGTGCCAGCAGCCTCGGACAGGGGGCTGGCGAGCAGTACTTC. It yields the protein CASSLGQGAGEQYF. The rearrangement uses TRBV11-3 and TRBJ2-7; 11 bases fit TRBD1. CDR1 and CDR2 from the germline V gene are SGHNT and YENEEA. Trimming took 5 bases from V and 6 from J; bases not matched to a gene: 6. CDR3 length equals 14 residues.

J is TRBJ2-7 and V is TRBV12-3 or TRBV12-4; D not certain. The CDR3 is made up of 16 amino acids. V dropped 1 base and J dropped 0 bases, with 13 bases sitting between them. The CDR3 DNA follows: TGTGCCAGCAGTTTAGTATATGGTAGAAGCTCCTACGAGCAGTACTTC. Translated: CASSLVYGRSSYEQYF.

This chain uses TRBV6-1 with TRBJ1-2; D is unclear. V lost 3 bases and J lost 0, with 11 bases in between. CDR1 and CDR2 (germline): MNHNS, SASEGT. There are 15 residues in the CDR3. The CDR3 coding sequence is TGTGCCAGCAGTGAGGACCTTATAGCTAACTATGGCTACACCTTC. Translating it yields CASSEDLIANYGYTF.

Only a few counts were recorded for this clonotype. This chain uses TRBV7-9 with TRBJ1-2; tentatively, D is TRBD1 (5 bases). This CDR3 has 16 residues. V was trimmed by 5 bases and J by 7 bases, leaving 23 bases between them. Germline V CDR1 and CDR2: SEHNR, FQNEAQ (reference sequence). The DNA of the CDR3 is TGTGCCAGCAGCGCAAACTTCCGGGACCTCGGAGGTGGCTACACCTTC. This codes for CASSANFRDLGGGYTF.

The sample holds a few counts of this clonotype. This chain links TRBV27 with TRBJ1-5; tentative D call: TRBD1 (5 bases). The CDR3 has 15 residues. V shed 6 bases and J shed 8 bases, with 20 bases lying between them. Per the germline V gene, CDR1 is MNHEY and CDR2 is SMNVEV (reference sequence). The CDR3: CASSPEGAFYEPQHF. CDR3 DNA: TGTGCCAGCAGCCCGGAAGGGGCCTTCTATGAGCCCCAGCATTTT.

This clonotype occurred a few times. The CDR3 region has the DNA TGTGCCATCGGACGGCGAGTAGCGGGGGGCAGCTCCTACGAGCAGTACTTC. This translates into CAIGRRVAGGSSYEQYF. The rearrangement uses TRBV10-3 and TRBJ2-7; 10 bases line up with TRBD2. V lost 8 bases to trimming and J lost 0 bases; unmatched junction nucleotides: 13. The CDR3 spans 17 residues. Germline CDR1 and CDR2: ENHRY and SYGVKD.

The genes are TRBV7-2 and TRBJ2-1; a possible D gene is TRBD1 (5 bases). V shed 6 bases and J shed 10 bases, with 13 bases lying between them. Germline V CDR1 and CDR2: SGHTA, FQGNSA. CDR3 length: 12 amino acids. CDR3 sequence: CASSSDTLEQFF. In nucleotides, the CDR3 is TGTGCCAGCAGTTCGGACACCCTAGAGCAGTTCTTC. Variable domain in full (rest from reference TRBV7-2 and TRBJ2-1): GAGVSQSPSNKVTEKGKDVELRCDPISGHTALYWYRQSLGQGLEFLIYFQGNSAPDKSGLPSDRFSAERTGGSVSTLTIQRTQQEDSAVYLCASSSDTLEQFFGPGTRLTVL.

The chain is built from TRBV13 and TRBJ2-7; D uncertain. CDR1 and CDR2 (germline): PRHDT, FYEKMQ (reference sequence). Between the trimmed V and J ends, which lost 5 bases and 1 base, there was a span of 18 bases. This CDR3 contains 16 residues. The CDR3 DNA reads TGTGCCAGCAGCGGCAGAAGGGTCCCAAGATCCTACGAGCAGTACTTC. Translated: CASSGRRVPRSYEQYF. The full variable domain, rest sourced from reference TRBV13 and TRBJ2-7, is AAGVIQSPRHLIKEKRETATLKCYPIPRHDTVYWYQQGPGQDPQFLISFYEKMQSDKGSIPDRFSAQQFSDYHSELNMSSLELGDSALYFCASSGRRVPRSYEQYFGPGTRLTVT.

The chain is built from TRBV29-1 and TRBJ2-3; TRBD1 matches 11 bases. Per germline, CDR1 SQVTM and CDR2 ANQGSEA. J gave up 4 bases and V 2 bases, and 11 bases lay outside the gene matches. The CDR3 extends over 17 amino acids. CDR3 sequence (DNA): TGCAGCGTTGAAATGGGACAGGGGGTTCGACGTCCAGATACGCAGTATTTT. It codes for CSVEMGQGVRRPDTQYF.

There are many counts of this clonotype. The gene calls are TRBV10-3 and TRBJ1-1; possibly TRBD1 for D (5 bases). The CDR3 covers 14 residues. The V gene lost 2 bases and the J gene lost 11 bases, with 18 bases spanning the gap. Germline lookup yields CDR1 ENHRY and CDR2 SYGVKD. CDR3 in DNA: TGTGCCATCAGTGAGGGCAGGGAATTAAGTTGGGCTTTCTTT. Its protein product is CAISEGRELSWAFF.

This clonotype showed up just a few times. The rearrangement uses TRBV7-9 and TRBJ2-7; 9 bases fit TRBD1. CDR1 and CDR2 from the germline V gene are SEHNR and FQNEAQ (reference sequence). J lost 8 bases, V lost 2 bases, and 10 bases had no gene match. The CDR3 length is 15 residues. DNA of the CDR3: TGTGCCAGCAGCTTAAACAGGGGGCAAGTGGAGCAGCAGTACTTC. As protein: CASSLNRGQVEQQYF.

V and J are TRBV15 and TRBJ2-3; D might be TRBD2 (5 bases). This CDR3 region has 13 residues. The V gene's germline CDR1 is LNHNV and CDR2 YYDKDF (reference sequence). Deletions cut 3 bases from V and 4 bases from J, with 8 bases between. CDR3 sequence reads: CATSSMGADTQYF. The CDR3 nucleotides are TGTGCCACCAGCAGTATGGGAGCAGATACGCAGTATTTT.

The CDR3 DNA follows: TGCGCCAGCAGCCAAGATGGGCGACAGGGGGCCAGCGGGGCCAACGTCCTGACTTTC. It translates to CASSQDGRQGASGANVLTF. The chain employs TRBV4-3 and TRBJ2-6; 10 bases are shared with TRBD1. With V trimmed by 0 bases and J by 4 bases, 9 bases remained unmatched. The CDR3 has 19 amino acids. Germline CDR1 and CDR2: LGHNA and YSLEER.

This clonotype was recorded at least ten times. This chain connects TRBV7-9 to TRBJ2-7; TRBD1 might be the D (7 bases). V was shortened by 5 bases and J by 3 bases, with 17 bases between the two germline ends. This CDR3 contains 15 residues. Germline loops: CDR1 SEHNR, CDR2 FQNEAQ (reference sequence). The CDR3 here is CASSPGGPRNYEQYV. CDR3 bases: TGTGCCAGCAGCCCAGGGGGGCCCCGCAACTACGAGCAGTACGTC.

This clonotype was observed a single time. The chain uses TRBV7-9 and TRBJ2-7; D is possibly TRBD1 or TRBD2 (6 bases each). The CDR3 extends over 11 amino acids. Trimming shortened V by 8 bases and J by 6 bases, and 11 bases separated the two germline ends. CDR1 and CDR2 from the germline V gene are SEHNR and FQNEAQ (reference sequence). The CDR3 coding sequence is TGTGCCAGCTTCGGAGGGGGCGAGCAGTACTTC. It translates to CASFGGGEQYF. The complete variable domain, with remaining parts taken from reference TRBV7-9 and TRBJ2-7, reads DTGVSQNPRHKITKRGQNVTFRCDPISEHNRLYWYRQTLGQGPEFLTYFQNEAQLEKSRLLSDRFSAERPKGSFSTLEIQRTEQGDSAMYLCASFGGGEQYFGPGTRLTVT.

At least ten counts were recorded for this clonotype. The rearrangement joins TRBV7-8 to TRBJ2-3; D is perhaps TRBD1 or TRBD2 (5 bases each). The CDR3 has 15 residues. Germline V CDR1 and CDR2: SGHVS, FQNEAQ. Trimming removed 3 bases from V and 1 base from J, with 11 bases in between. The DNA for the CDR3 is TGTGCCAGCAGCTTCCCCGGGGCTGGCACAGATACGCAGTATTTT. Amino acids: CASSFPGAGTDTQYF.

This clonotype was counted ten times or more. The chain links TRBV7-6 to TRBJ1-3; the D gene is possibly TRBD1 (6 bases). The V end was cut by 6 bases, the J end by 4 bases, with 16 bases between. The V gene's germline CDR1 is SGHVS and CDR2 FNYEAQ. This CDR3 comprises 15 residues. The DNA for the CDR3 is TGTGCCAGCAGGAAAGGGGGGGGCTTCGGAAACACCATATATTTT. Its translation is CASRKGGGFGNTIYF.

The V call is TRBV4-2, the J call TRBJ1-1, with a tentative D call TRBD1 (5 bases). Germline V gives CDR1 LGHNA, CDR2 YNFKEQ. The CDR3 covers 16 residues. V shed 1 base and J shed 5 bases, with 17 bases lying between them. The CDR3 here is CASSQVGGLAGTEAFF. The CDR3 DNA reads TGTGCCAGCAGCCAAGTTGGTGGCCTGGCAGGGACTGAAGCTTTCTTT.

This clonotype was seen at least ten times. This rearrangement joins TRBV7-8 to TRBJ2-3; TRBD1 agrees at 8 bases. After removal of 5 bases from V and 2 bases from J, the junction contained 9 bases not matched to a gene. CDR1 SGHVS and CDR2 FQNEAQ come from the germline V gene. This CDR3 comprises 16 residues. The chain's CDR3 is CASSPRGRAPTDTQYF. CDR3 nucleotide sequence: TGTGCCAGCAGCCCCAGGGGGCGGGCCCCCACAGATACGCAGTATTTT.

There are many counts of this clonotype. The chain uses TRBV7-8 and TRBJ2-1, with D maybe TRBD1 (5 bases). CDR1 and CDR2 (germline): SGHVS, FQNEAQ. CDR3 size: 17 residues. Trimming removed 6 bases at V and 0 bases at J, with 18 bases between. The CDR3 spells CASRDLQQASSYNEQFF. The CDR3 DNA sequence: TGTGCCAGCAGAGACCTGCAACAGGCGAGCTCCTACAATGAGCAGTTCTTC. The complete variable domain, with remaining parts taken from reference TRBV7-8 and TRBJ2-1, reads GAGVSQSPRYKVAKRGQDVALRCDPISGHVSLFWYQQALGQGPEFLTYFQNEAQLDKSGLPSDRFFAERPEGSVSTLKIQRTQQEDSAVYLCASRDLQQASSYNEQFFGPGTRLTVL.

The V call is TRBV27, the J call TRBJ1-1; D is ambiguous. Germline values: CDR1 MNHEY, CDR2 SMNVEV (reference sequence). The CDR3 is 14 residues long. The V end was cut by 5 bases, the J end by 3 bases, with 13 bases between. The CDR3 is CASSLLRADTEAFF. The CDR3, as DNA: TGTGCCAGCAGTCTCCTTCGGGCGGACACTGAAGCTTTCTTT.

This clonotype occurred many times. The chain carries TRBV7-8 and TRBJ2-2, with 9 bases identical to TRBD1. This CDR3 has 17 residues. Germline-derived CDR1 and CDR2 are SGHVS and FQNEAQ. Trimming cost V 2 bases and J 6 bases; bases outside gene matches: 10. CDR3 coding DNA: TGTGCCAGCAGCTTATGGCCCCGGGACAGGGAGGCCGGGGAGCTGTTTTTT. Its translation: CASSLWPRDREAGELFF.

About this clonotype: One base away lies a much larger clone, so this may be a sequencing read error. This chain joins TRBV7-6 and TRBJ1-1; D unclear. The CDR3 contains 14 residues. Germline values: CDR1 SGHVS, CDR2 FNYEAQ. In DNA, the CDR3 is TGTGTCAGCAGCATAGGACGGCTGGACACTGAAGCTTTCTTT. It translates to CVSSIGRLDTEAFF.

This clonotype was seen a few times. The chain is built from TRBV7-8 and TRBJ2-1; the D gene is possibly TRBD2 (5 bases). The CDR3 covers 16 residues. The germline gives CDR1 SGHVS, CDR2 FQNEAQ. Trimming pared 2 bases from V and 5 bases from J, leaving 16 bases between. CDR3 sequence reads: CASSLSGGYLNNEQFF. The CDR3 region has the DNA TGTGCCAGCAGCTTAAGCGGCGGGTACCTTAACAATGAGCAGTTCTTC.

This clonotype showed up just a few times. This rearrangement joins TRBV14 to TRBJ1-4, with a possible D match to TRBD1 (5 bases). The length of the CDR3 is 17 residues. Trimming left V 0 bases short and J 8 bases short, with 19 bases between. Germline lookup yields CDR1 SGHDN and CDR2 FVKESK. DNA for the CDR3: TGTGCCAGCAGCCAAGAGGGGCACCGGGACGGGGCCGAAAAACTGTTTTTT. Its translation is CASSQEGHRDGAEKLFF.

Many counts were recorded for this clonotype. This chain joins TRBV4-1 and TRBJ2-7, with 13 nucleotides matching TRBD2. CDR3 size: 17 residues. The V gene end was trimmed by 1 base and the J gene end by 0 bases; junction bases not matched to a gene: 3. CDR1 MGHRA and CDR2 YSYEKL come from the germline V gene. CDR3 sequence reads: CASSQGTSGGASYEQYF. The CDR3 DNA sequence: TGCGCCAGCAGCCAAGGGACTAGCGGGGGTGCCTCCTACGAGCAGTACTTC.

This chain uses TRBV28 with TRBJ2-1, with 10 bases fitting TRBD1. Germline V gives CDR1 MDHEN, CDR2 SYDVKM. There are 15 residues in the CDR3. Germline trimming cut 8 bases from V and 9 bases from J; bases unmatched to any gene: 13. The CDR3 spells CASAKWGQGSGEQFF. The CDR3 nucleotides are TGTGCCAGCGCCAAGTGGGGACAGGGGTCCGGTGAGCAGTTCTTC.

Details on this clonotype: Compared with germline, one end of the junction differs, possibly owing to a read error. This chain connects TRBV7-9 to TRBJ2-3; 15 nucleotides align to TRBD2. The germline CDR1 and CDR2 sequences are SEHNR and FQNEAQ (reference sequence). The CDR3 contains 17 residues. CDR3 amino acids: CTSSFGLAGGPADTQYF. CDR3 nucleotide sequence: TGTACCAGCAGCTTCGGACTAGCGGGGGGGCCGGCAGATACGCAGTATTTT.

This clonotype was counted only a few times. CDR3 DNA: TGTGCCAGCACCCAGGGAGTCTATGGCTACACCTTC. It encodes CASTQGVYGYTF. V and J are TRBV12-3 or TRBV12-4 and TRBJ1-2; weak D call: TRBD1 (5 bases). The CDR3 sequence is 12 residues long. Trimming took off 7 bases at V and 4 bases at J, with 10 bases between the two ends.

Many counts were recorded for this clonotype. J is TRBJ1-3 and V is TRBV6-5; D call uncertain. This CDR3 contains 17 residues. CDR1 and CDR2 (germline): MNHEY, SVGAGI. V was trimmed by 0 bases and J by 0 bases, leaving 12 bases between them. The CDR3 protein is CASSYSNKASSGNTIYF. CDR3 nucleotides: TGTGCCAGCAGTTACTCGAACAAAGCGAGCTCTGGAAACACCATATATTTT.

This clonotype appeared a few times. The gene calls are TRBV12-3 or TRBV12-4 and TRBJ1-4; weak D call: TRBD1 (6 bases). Trimming removed 3 bases from V and 10 bases from J, with 12 bases in between. The CDR3 is 13 residues long. Here the CDR3 reads CASSFQGMVKLFF. The CDR3 bases are TGTGCCAGCAGTTTTCAGGGGATGGTAAAACTGTTTTTT.